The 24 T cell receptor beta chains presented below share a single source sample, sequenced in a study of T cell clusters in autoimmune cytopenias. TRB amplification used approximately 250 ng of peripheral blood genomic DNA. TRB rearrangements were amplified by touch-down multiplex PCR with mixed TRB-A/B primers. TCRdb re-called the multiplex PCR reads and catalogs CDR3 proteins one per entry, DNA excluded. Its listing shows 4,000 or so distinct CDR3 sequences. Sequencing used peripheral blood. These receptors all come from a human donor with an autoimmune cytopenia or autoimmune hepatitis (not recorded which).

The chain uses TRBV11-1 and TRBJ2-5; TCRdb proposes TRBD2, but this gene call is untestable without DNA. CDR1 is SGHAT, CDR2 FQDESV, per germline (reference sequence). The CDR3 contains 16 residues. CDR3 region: CASSLREGLIQETQYF.

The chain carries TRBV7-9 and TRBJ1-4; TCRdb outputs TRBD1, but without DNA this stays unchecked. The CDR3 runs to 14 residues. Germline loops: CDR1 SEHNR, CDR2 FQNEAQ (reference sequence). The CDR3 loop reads CASSWGQEGEKLFF.

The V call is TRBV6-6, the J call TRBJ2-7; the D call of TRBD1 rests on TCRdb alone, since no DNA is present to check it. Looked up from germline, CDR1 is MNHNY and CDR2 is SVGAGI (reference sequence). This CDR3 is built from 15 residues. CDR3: CASSPGTGGTYEQYF.

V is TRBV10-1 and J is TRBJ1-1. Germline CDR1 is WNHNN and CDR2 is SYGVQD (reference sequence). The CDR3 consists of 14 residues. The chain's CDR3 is CASSESVGRTEAFF.

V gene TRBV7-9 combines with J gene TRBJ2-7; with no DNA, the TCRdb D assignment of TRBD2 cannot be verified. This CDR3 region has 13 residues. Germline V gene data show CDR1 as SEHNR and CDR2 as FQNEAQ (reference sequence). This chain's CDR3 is CASGGGRAYEQYF.

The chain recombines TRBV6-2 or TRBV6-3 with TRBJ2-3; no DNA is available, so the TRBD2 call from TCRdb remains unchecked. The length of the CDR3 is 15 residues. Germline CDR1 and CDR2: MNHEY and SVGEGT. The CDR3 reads CASSRGLADTDTQYF.

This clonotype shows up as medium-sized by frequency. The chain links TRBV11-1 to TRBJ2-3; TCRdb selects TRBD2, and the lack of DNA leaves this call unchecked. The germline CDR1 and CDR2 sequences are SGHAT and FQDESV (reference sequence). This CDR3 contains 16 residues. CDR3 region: CASSSIGVLPTDTQYF.

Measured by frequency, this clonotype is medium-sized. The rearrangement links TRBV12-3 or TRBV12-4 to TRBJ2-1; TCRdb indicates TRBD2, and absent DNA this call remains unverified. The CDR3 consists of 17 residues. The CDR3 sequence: CASSSRLAGRPNNEQFF.

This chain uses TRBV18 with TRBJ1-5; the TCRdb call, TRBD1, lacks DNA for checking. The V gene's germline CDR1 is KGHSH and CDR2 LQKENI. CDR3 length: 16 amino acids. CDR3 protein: CASSPGVRGLSQPQHF.

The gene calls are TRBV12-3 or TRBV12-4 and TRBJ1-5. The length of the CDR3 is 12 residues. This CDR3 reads CASSLMNQPQHF.

This CDR3 is CASSLAAGVVGELFF. This rearrangement joins TRBV5-1 to TRBJ2-2; the D call of TRBD2 rests on TCRdb alone, since no DNA is present to check it. CDR3 length: 15 amino acids. Germline CDR1 reads SGHRS; CDR2 reads YFSETQ.

The CDR3 spells CASSIWGTSGSWGEQFF. The rearrangement uses TRBV19 and TRBJ2-1; TCRdb calls TRBD2, which cannot be checked without DNA. This CDR3 is 17 amino acids long. Germline V lookup: CDR1 LNHDA, CDR2 SQIVND (reference sequence).

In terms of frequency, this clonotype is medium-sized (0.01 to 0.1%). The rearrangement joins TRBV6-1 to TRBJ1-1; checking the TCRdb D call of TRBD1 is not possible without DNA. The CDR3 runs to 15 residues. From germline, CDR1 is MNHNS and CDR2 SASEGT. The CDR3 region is CASSLGRWLGTEAFF.

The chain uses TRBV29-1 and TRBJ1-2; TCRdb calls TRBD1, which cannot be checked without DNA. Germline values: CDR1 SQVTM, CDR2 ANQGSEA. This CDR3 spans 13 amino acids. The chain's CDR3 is CSVLGGVGYGYTF.

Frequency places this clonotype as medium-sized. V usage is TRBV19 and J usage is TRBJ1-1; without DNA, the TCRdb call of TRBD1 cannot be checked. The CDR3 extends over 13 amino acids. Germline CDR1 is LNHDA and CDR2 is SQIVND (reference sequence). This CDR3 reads CASSIQGRTEAFF.

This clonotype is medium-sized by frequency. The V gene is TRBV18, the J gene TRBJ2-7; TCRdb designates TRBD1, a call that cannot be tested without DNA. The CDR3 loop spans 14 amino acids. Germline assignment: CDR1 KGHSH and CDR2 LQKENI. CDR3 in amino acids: CASSPRQGVYEQYF.

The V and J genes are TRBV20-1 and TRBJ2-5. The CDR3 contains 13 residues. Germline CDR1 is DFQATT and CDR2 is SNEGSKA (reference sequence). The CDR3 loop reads CSTLAEYQETQYF.

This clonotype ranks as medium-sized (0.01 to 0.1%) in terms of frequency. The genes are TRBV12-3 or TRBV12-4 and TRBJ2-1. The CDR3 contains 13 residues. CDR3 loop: CASSFLGVDEQFF.

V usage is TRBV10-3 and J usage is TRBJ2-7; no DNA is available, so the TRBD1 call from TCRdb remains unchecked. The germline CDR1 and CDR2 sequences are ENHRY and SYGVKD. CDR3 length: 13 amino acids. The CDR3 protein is CAISEARANEQYF.

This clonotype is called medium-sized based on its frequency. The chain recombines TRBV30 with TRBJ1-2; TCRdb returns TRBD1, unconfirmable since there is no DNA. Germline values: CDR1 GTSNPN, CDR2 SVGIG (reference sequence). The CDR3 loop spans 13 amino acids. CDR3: CAWSEDRDYGYTF.

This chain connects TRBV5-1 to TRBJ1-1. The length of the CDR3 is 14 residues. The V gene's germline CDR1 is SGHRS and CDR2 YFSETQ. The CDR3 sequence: CASSSGTTNSEAFF. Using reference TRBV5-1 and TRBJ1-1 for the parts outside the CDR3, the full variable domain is KAGVTQTPRYLIKTRGQQVTLSCSPISGHRSVSWYQQTPGQGLQFLFEYFSETQRNKGNFPGRFSGRQFSNSRSEMNVSTLELGDSALYLCASSSGTTNSEAFFGQGTRLTVV.

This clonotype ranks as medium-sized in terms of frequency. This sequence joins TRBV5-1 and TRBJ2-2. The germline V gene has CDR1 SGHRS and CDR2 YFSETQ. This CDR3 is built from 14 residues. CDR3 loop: CASSLVPNTGELFF.

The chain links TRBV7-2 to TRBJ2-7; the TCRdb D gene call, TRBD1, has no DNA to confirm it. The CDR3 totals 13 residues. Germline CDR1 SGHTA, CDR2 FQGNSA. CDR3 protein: CASSRDSSYEQYF.

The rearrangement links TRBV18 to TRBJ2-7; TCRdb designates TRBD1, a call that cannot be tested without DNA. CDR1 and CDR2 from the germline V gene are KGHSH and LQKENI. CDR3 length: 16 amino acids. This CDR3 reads CASSPGAGGVRREQYF.